The next 4 T cell receptor beta chains were all read from a single sample in a study of T cells in Graves' hyperthyroidism and ophthalmopathy. From RNA transcripts, TCR beta CDR3 regions were amplified. The HTBI set primed first-round TCR CDR3 RT-PCR. TCRdb itself ran the multiplex PCR reads through MiXCR, one entry per CDR3 protein. This table has about half a million distinct CDR3 sequences, roughly a quarter appearing once. The material sequenced was blood. The source is a woman in her thirties with Graves' ophthalmopathy.

This clonotype was counted a few times. The chain has TRBV4-2 and TRBJ1-1, with 7 bases lining up with TRBD1. The V and J ends lost 3 bases and 7 bases, in that order; junction bases with no gene match: 2. Germline CDR1 reads LGHNA; CDR2 reads YNFKEQ. The CDR3 contains 12 residues. The chain's CDR3 is CASSHRDSEAFF. CDR3 DNA sequence: TGTGCCAGCAGCCATAGGGACAGTGAAGCTTTCTTT.

The V call is TRBV18, the J call TRBJ1-1, with TRBD1 identical over 7 bases. The trim removed 3 bases at V and 8 bases at J, leaving 9 bases unmatched. Germline CDR1 is KGHSH and CDR2 is LQKENI. The CDR3 runs 14 residues. CDR3 coding DNA: TGTGCCAGCTCACCGGGGGGACAGTTGGGGGAAGCTTTCTTT. Residues: CASSPGGQLGEAFF.

This clonotype showed up just a few times. The chain has TRBV27 and TRBJ1-5; the D gene is possibly TRBD1 (6 bases). Trimming removed 3 bases from V and 9 bases from J, with 12 bases in between. Per the germline V gene, CDR1 is MNHEY and CDR2 is SMNVEV (reference sequence). The CDR3 spans 13 residues. The CDR3 coding sequence is TGTGCCAGCAGTTTTCGGAGGGGGAGGCCCCAGCATTTT. Its protein is CASSFRRGRPQHF.

In this sample, this clonotype turned up a few times. V usage is TRBV28 and J usage is TRBJ1-1; a weak D match, TRBD1 (6 bases). The V end lost 0 bases, the J end lost 3 bases, and 11 bases lay between the germline ends. Germline CDR1 and CDR2: MDHEN and SYDVKM. The CDR3 contains 15 residues. CDR3 bases: TGTGCCAGCAGTTTATGGGGGGGCGGGTACACTGAAGCTTTCTTT. It specifies CASSLWGGGYTEAFF.